Listed below are T cell receptor beta chains from one sample, sequenced in a study of Ad26.COV2.S vaccination and SARS-CoV-2 variants. Assay: immunoSEQ multiplex PCR; the TCRdb copy retains only in-frame clones and omits some. Of 350,000 to 450,000 clones in the sample, 89% were seen once. Sequenced here: peripheral blood, sampled in a trial of Ad26.COV2.S vaccine versus placebo. All receptors derive from a person between 18 and 60 years old who received the Ad26.COV2.S COVID-19 vaccine or a placebo. Both conserved end residues are part of each CDR3.

cdr3_aa v_call
CATQGSPSHEQYF TRBV5-4
CASSLDQGNSPLHF TRBV7-8
CASSQDLPKGSHEQFF TRBV3-1/TRBV3-2
CASSLSGSSYNEQFF TRBV7-3
CSASWGANYEQYF TRBV20-1
CASDLDSTYEQYF TRBV6-5
CASTSGSWIHEQYF TRBV28
CASSLMGGTGELFF TRBV11-3
CASSFGYNQPQHF TRBV18
CASSLGGGAVNEQYF TRBV5-4
CASSPGGGNTEAFF TRBV18
CASSYSYGWNTEAFF TRBV6-5
CASRSLGRMAGELFF TRBV7-9
CASNVGNSPLHF TRBV9
CASSPRLAGVTGELFF TRBV7-9
CASSRARTSGSTADTQYF TRBV4-2
CASSWGQRTEAFF TRBV12-3/TRBV12-4
CASSIRGGNTEAFF TRBV19
CASSSSAGGYAEAFF TRBV2
CASSPGTGYNQPQHF TRBV7-9
CSVGGGRTEAFF TRBV29-1
CASSLKDRANYEQYF TRBV28
CASSTEGGEATQYF TRBV5-4
CASKEENTGELFF TRBV28
CAISDLTATSEQYF TRBV10-3
CASSQVIGAGGYTF TRBV14
CAWTPGEPGELFF TRBV30
CASRPTSGNTGELFF TRBV2
CASGRESTNEKLFF TRBV30
CASESTEGGNTIYF TRBV7-9
CASSQVGTGQETQYF TRBV7-3
CASSQNAGSYNEQFF TRBV3-1/TRBV3-2
CASSSTSGSHEQYF TRBV9
CAWSRMGSGRGGTGELFF TRBV30
CASSQEKSSGNTIYF TRBV18
CASSLGAGFTDTQYF TRBV7-7
CAISGPNYEQYF TRBV10-3
CASSSGIEAFF TRBV7-9
CASSFQRQETQYF TRBV5-1
CASSPGQGAGQPQHF TRBV6-5
CASSHGYSNQPQHF TRBV19
CASSARRDFGYTF TRBV9
CASSLPGVRGTEAFF TRBV5-4
CASSPSGTYNEQFF TRBV6-5
CASSIDRGLNNGELFF TRBV7-9
CASSPFLPAAGGEQYF TRBV11-2
CATSPDAGGGTEAFF TRBV5-6
CAWRDRAYNSPLHF TRBV30
CASSELDKGPPREQFF TRBV10-1
CASTKTSESTDTQYF TRBV10-1
CASSAGQGGGEQYF TRBV2
CAINSRAGGTDTQYF TRBV10-3
CASSPRGRGTGELFF TRBV7-8
CASSTYNEQFF TRBV7-3